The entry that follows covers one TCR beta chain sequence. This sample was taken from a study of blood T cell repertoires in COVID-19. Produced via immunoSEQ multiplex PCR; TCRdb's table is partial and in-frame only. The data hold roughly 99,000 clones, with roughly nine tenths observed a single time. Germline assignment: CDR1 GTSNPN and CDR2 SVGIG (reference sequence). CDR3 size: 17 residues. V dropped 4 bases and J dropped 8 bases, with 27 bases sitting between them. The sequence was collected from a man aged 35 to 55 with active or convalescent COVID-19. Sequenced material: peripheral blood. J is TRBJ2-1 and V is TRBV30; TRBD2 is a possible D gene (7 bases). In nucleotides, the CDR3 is TGTGCCTGGAAAAGGGGGTTGGAGGGAGGGCCATTCCATGAGCAGTTCTTC. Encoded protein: CAWKRGLEGGPFHEQFF.